This T cell receptor beta chain was recorded in a study of molecular identifiers for immune sequencing clone quantification. This clonotype was picked up a small number of times. Generation of bulk TCR libraries relied on previously described methods and listed TCR primers. TCRdb recomputed calls from the PCR reads with MiXCR, one row per CDR3 protein. The data contain around 480,000 distinct CDR3 sequences, around 23% of them singletons. This sequence originates from a human donor in good health. Some libraries in this study had Jurkat cell RNA spiked in. The source material was naive CD8+ T cells from blood, with Jurkat cell RNA spiked in. Subset indicated: FACS-sorted CD8+CD4-CCR7+CD45RA+ naive T cells.

This CDR3 is CASSDLGLAGGSPDTQYF. CDR3 nucleotides: TGCGCCAGCAGTGACTTGGGACTAGCGGGGGGGAGCCCAGATACGCAGTATTTT. The chain couples TRBV10-2 to TRBJ2-3; 16 bases fit TRBD2. This CDR3 contains 18 residues. Trimming at V came to 3 bases and at J to 4 bases, leaving 7 bases not matched to a gene. CDR1 is WSHSY, CDR2 SAAADI, per germline.